This T cell receptor beta chain was profiled in a study of blood T cell repertoires in COVID-19. Overall study context: T cells, B-cell-depleted T cells, or PBMCs supplied cDNA or gDNA.

The germline CDR1 and CDR2 sequences are SGHNT and YYREEE (reference sequence). Unmatched junction bases numbered 10, after V lost 4 bases and J lost 7 bases. This CDR3 comprises 16 residues. Data came from immunoSEQ multiplex PCR; TCRdb stores just in-frame clones and leaves some out. Among 95,000 to 100,000 clones listed, about 88% were seen once. The genes are TRBV5-4 and TRBJ2-7, with 14 bases lining up with TRBD2. Sequencing was carried out using peripheral blood. The source is a man aged 80 or over with acute or convalescent COVID-19. The CDR3 is CASSSRLAGGPGEQYF. The CDR3 coding sequence is TGTGCCAGCAGCAGCCGACTAGCGGGAGGGCCTGGGGAGCAGTACTTC.